This TCR beta chain was captured in a study of shared clonotypes between healthy human individuals. Measured with immunoSEQ multiplex PCR; TCRdb has only the in-frame clones, and not every one. Of 2,500,000 or so clones in the sample, over 85% were seen once. The CDR3 has 14 residues. This chain links TRBV21-1 with TRBJ1-2; the table's D call TRBD1 went unverified against the DNA. TRBV21-1 is given as a pseudogene. The sample consisted of naive CD4+ T cells sorted from blood. Subset in this sample: CD45RA+ positively selected. The sequence derives from a man aged 18 to 30 in good health. This CDR3 is CASSNPGQANGYTF. The CDR3 region has the DNA TGTGCCAGCAGCAATCCGGGACAGGCAAATGGCTACACCTTC.